Below are 14 T cell receptor beta chains sequenced from a single sample in a study of blood T cell repertoires in COVID-19. TCRdb keeps only in-frame clones here, not all; method: immunoSEQ multiplex PCR. The table records over 130,000 clones, roughly 88% of them present only once. What was sequenced was peripheral blood. The receptors were gathered from a man between 60 and 70 years old with active or convalescent COVID-19.

The gene calls are TRBV7-2 and TRBJ2-2; the D gene is possibly TRBD2 (5 bases). The CDR3 loop spans 13 amino acids. V was shortened by 7 bases and J by 4 bases, with 10 bases between the two germline ends. From germline, CDR1 is SGHTA and CDR2 FQGNSA. Here the CDR3 reads CASKRDGTGELFF. The CDR3 DNA reads TGTGCCAGCAAGAGGGATGGCACCGGGGAGCTGTTTTTT.

The chain combines TRBV13 with TRBJ2-1; 12 positions agree with TRBD2. The germline V gene has CDR1 PRHDT and CDR2 FYEKMQ (reference sequence). This CDR3 region has 17 residues. V lost 5 bases, J lost 7 bases, and 12 bases stayed unmatched. The CDR3 DNA reads TGTGCCAGCAGCAACCTATTGACTAGCGGGAGTGGAAATGAGCAGTTCTTC. As protein: CASSNLLTSGSGNEQFF.

In its sample, this clone was seen once. V usage is TRBV28 and J usage is TRBJ2-5, with 7 bases lining up with TRBD2. V shed 5 bases, J shed 1 base, and the junction held 7 bases outside the gene matches. Germline V gene lookup returns CDR1 MDHEN and CDR2 SYDVKM. The CDR3 runs to 15 residues. The CDR3 loop is CASSRPTSVQETQYF. CDR3 in DNA: TGTGCCAGCAGTCGCCCTACTAGCGTCCAAGAGACCCAGTACTTC.

This chain uses TRBV6-5 with TRBJ1-1; 7 positions match TRBD1. V dropped 2 bases and J dropped 5; count of bases not matched to a gene: 11. Germline-derived CDR1 and CDR2 are MNHEY and SVGAGI. This CDR3 has 16 residues. The CDR3 nucleotides are TGTGCCAGCAGTTACCACCTACAGGGGCGGAGGACTGAAGCTTTCTTT. Translation: CASSYHLQGRRTEAFF.

The chain combines TRBV9 with TRBJ2-1; 9 bases are shared with TRBD1. The CDR3 is 18 residues long. V trimming: 2 bases; J trimming: 1 base; junction bases outside the gene matches: 10. Germline V gene sequence: CDR1 SGDLS, CDR2 YYNGEE. In DNA form, the CDR3 reads TGTGCCAGCAGCGTTAACAGGGGGCTACCACCGTCCTACAATGAGCAGTTCTTC. It is translated as CASSVNRGLPPSYNEQFF.

This clone was detected once. This sequence joins TRBV5-1 and TRBJ2-3; D is unresolved. Germline values: CDR1 SGHRS, CDR2 YFSETQ. This CDR3 has 12 amino acids. V was pared by 7 bases and J by 4 bases, with 10 bases between. The CDR3 DNA is TGCGCCAGCTCATCGACTCCAGATACGCAGTATTTT. It codes for CASSSTPDTQYF.

The chain combines TRBV18 with TRBJ1-1, with a weak D call TRBD1 (5 bases). CDR3 size: 16 residues. Per the germline V gene, CDR1 is KGHSH and CDR2 is LQKENI. The V and J ends lost 5 bases and 2 bases respectively, with 18 bases between them. CDR3 sequence reads: CASSSKSTVLNTEAFF. In nucleotides, the CDR3 is TGTGCCAGCTCATCGAAATCGACAGTACTCAACACTGAAGCTTTCTTT.

As for this clone: The sample contains more than one DNA sequence encoding this CDR3. V is TRBV7-9 and J is TRBJ2-7, with TRBD2 identical over 7 bases. The CDR3 runs 13 residues. In germline, CDR1 is SEHNR, CDR2 FQNEAQ (reference sequence). Germline trimming cut 3 bases from V and 3 bases from J; bases unmatched to any gene: 2. The CDR3 region is CASSLPGGYEQYF. CDR3 DNA sequence: TGTGCCAGCAGCTTGCCGGGAGGCTACGAGCAGTACTTC.

CDR3 sequence reads: CASSLQGAKYNEQFF. CDR3 nucleotides: TGCGCCAGCAGCTTACAGGGGGCGAAATACAATGAGCAGTTCTTC. The chain uses TRBV5-1 and TRBJ2-1, with 9 bases fitting TRBD1. Germline CDR1 and CDR2: SGHRS and YFSETQ. Trimming took 2 bases from V and 4 from J; bases not matched to a gene: 4. This CDR3 spans 15 amino acids.

The genes are TRBV25-1 and TRBJ2-7; D is unclear. The CDR3 totals 14 residues. Germline CDR1 and CDR2: MGHDK and SYGVNS. The germline V and J ends were trimmed by 1 base and 2 bases, with 9 bases remaining between them. Written as DNA, the CDR3 is TGTGCCAGCAGTGAATCTAGGTTACCCTACGAGCAGTACTTC. It codes for CASSESRLPYEQYF.

V gene TRBV7-6 combines with J gene TRBJ2-7; a weak D match, TRBD1 (6 bases). Looked up from germline, CDR1 is SGHVS and CDR2 is FNYEAQ. With 4 bases removed from V and 2 bases from J, the gap between germline ends came to 12 bases. This CDR3 is built from 14 residues. For the CDR3, the DNA is TGTGCCAGCAGCTCGGACAGAGCCCCCTACGAGCAGTACTTC. It encodes CASSSDRAPYEQYF.

This chain uses TRBV6-4 with TRBJ2-3; tentative D call: TRBD1 (5 bases). CDR1 MRHNA and CDR2 SNTAGT come from the germline V gene. CDR3 size: 13 residues. V was trimmed by 4 bases and J by 4 bases, leaving 9 bases between them. CDR3 amino acids: CASSAQGPDTQYF. The CDR3 nucleotides read TGTGCCAGCAGTGCCCAGGGCCCAGATACGCAGTATTTT.

The CDR3 sequence: CASSQVQGASEKLFF. CDR3 bases: TGCGCCAGCAGCCAAGTGCAGGGGGCGAGTGAAAAACTGTTTTTT. The chain is built from TRBV4-1 and TRBJ1-4; TRBD1 matches at 8 bases. The CDR3 has 15 residues. The trim removed 1 base at V and 7 bases at J, leaving 5 bases unmatched. The V gene's germline CDR1 is MGHRA and CDR2 YSYEKL.

The J gene is TRBJ1-5, the V gene TRBV4-1; TRBD1 matches 7 bases. CDR3 length: 15 residues. CDR1 MGHRA and CDR2 YSYEKL come from the germline V gene. After removal of 2 bases from V and 6 bases from J, the junction contained 7 bases not matched to a gene. CDR3 protein: CASSQSPGGSQPQHF. CDR3 DNA sequence: TGCGCCAGCAGCCAAAGCCCAGGGGGGAGTCAGCCCCAGCATTTT.